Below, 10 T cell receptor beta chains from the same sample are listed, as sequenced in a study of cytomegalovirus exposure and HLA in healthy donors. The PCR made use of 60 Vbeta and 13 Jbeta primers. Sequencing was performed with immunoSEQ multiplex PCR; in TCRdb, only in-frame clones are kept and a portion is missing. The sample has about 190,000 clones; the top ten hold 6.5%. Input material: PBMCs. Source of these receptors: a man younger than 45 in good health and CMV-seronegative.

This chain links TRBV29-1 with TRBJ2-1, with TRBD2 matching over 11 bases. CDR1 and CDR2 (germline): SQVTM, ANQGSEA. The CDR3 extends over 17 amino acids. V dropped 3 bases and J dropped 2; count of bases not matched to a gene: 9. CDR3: CSVEGLAGGLPYNEQFF. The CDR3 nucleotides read TGCAGCGTTGAGGGCCTAGCGGGAGGTCTGCCCTACAATGAGCAGTTCTTC.

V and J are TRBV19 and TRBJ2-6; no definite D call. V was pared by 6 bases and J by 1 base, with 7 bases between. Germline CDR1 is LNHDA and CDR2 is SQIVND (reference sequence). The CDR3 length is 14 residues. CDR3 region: CASSQASGANVLTF. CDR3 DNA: TGTGCCAGTAGCCAAGCTTCTGGGGCCAACGTCCTGACTTTC. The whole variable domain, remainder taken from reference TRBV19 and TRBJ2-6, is DGGITQSPKYLFRKEGQNVTLSCEQNLNHDAMYWYRQDPGQGLRLIYYSQIVNDFQKGDIAEGYSVSREKKESFPLTVTSAQKNPTAFYLCASSQASGANVLTFGAGSRLTVL.

DNA for the CDR3: TGTGCCAGCGGGACAGGAGGGAACACTGAAGCTTTCTTT. As protein: CASGTGGNTEAFF. This rearrangement joins TRBV9 to TRBJ1-1; 8 bases match TRBD1. Germline CDR1 is SGDLS and CDR2 is YYNGEE. The CDR3 is 13 amino acids. J gave up 1 base and V 7 bases, and 3 bases lay outside the gene matches. The whole variable domain, filled in from reference TRBV9 and TRBJ1-1, reads DSGVTQTPKHLITATGQRVTLRCSPRSGDLSVYWYQQSLDQGLQFLIQYYNGEERAKGNILERFSAQQFPDLHSELNLSSLELGDSALYFCASGTGGNTEAFFGQGTRLTVV.

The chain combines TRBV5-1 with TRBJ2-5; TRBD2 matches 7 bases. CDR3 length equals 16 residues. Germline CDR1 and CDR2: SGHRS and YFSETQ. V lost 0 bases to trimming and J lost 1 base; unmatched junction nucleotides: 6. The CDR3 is CASSLGASGTQETQYF. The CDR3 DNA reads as TGCGCCAGCAGCTTGGGGGCTAGCGGAACCCAAGAGACCCAGTACTTC.

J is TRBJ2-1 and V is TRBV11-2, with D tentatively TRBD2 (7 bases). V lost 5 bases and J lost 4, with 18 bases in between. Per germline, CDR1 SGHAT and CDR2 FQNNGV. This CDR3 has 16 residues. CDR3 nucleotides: TGTGCCAGCAGCCCCACCGAGGGGGGGGTGTACAATGAGCAGTTCTTC. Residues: CASSPTEGGVYNEQFF.

The chain's CDR3 is CASSGRVSLKNIQYF. As DNA, the CDR3 is TGTGCCAGCAGTGGCAGGGTCTCCCTCAAAAACATTCAGTACTTC. This chain uses TRBV6-1 with TRBJ2-4; D may be TRBD1 (5 bases). V was trimmed by 4 bases and J by 3 bases, leaving 13 bases between them. This CDR3 contains 15 residues. Per the germline V gene, CDR1 is MNHNS and CDR2 is SASEGT.

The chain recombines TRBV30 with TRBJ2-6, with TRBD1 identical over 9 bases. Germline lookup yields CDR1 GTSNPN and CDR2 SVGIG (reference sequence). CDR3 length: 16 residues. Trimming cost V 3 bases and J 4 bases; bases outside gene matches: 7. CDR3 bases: TGTGCCTGGAGGAGGGGACAGGGTTCAGGGGCCAACGTCCTGACTTTC. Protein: CAWRRGQGSGANVLTF.

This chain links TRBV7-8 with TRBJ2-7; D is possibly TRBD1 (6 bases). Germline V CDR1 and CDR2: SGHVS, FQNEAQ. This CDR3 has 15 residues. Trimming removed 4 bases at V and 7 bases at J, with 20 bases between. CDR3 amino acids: CASSSGQRGVREQYF. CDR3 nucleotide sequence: TGTGCCAGCAGCTCAGGACAGAGGGGCGTTAGGGAGCAGTACTTC.

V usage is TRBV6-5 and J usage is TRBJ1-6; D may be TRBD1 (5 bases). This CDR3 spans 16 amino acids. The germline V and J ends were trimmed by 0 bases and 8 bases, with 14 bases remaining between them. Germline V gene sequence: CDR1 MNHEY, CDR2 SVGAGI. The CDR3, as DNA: TGTGCCAGCAGTTACTCCGGTGGGGCGGGGGATTCACCCCTCCACTTT. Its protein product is CASSYSGGAGDSPLHF.

The CDR3 sequence: CASSPDSSSTDTQYF. The DNA for the CDR3 is TGTGCCAGCAGCCCCGACAGCTCTAGCACAGATACGCAGTATTTT. The chain recombines TRBV7-9 with TRBJ2-3; a weak D match, TRBD1 (5 bases). CDR1 is SEHNR, CDR2 FQNEAQ, per germline (reference sequence). The V gene lost 5 bases and the J gene lost 0 bases, with 12 bases spanning the gap. CDR3 length equals 15 residues.